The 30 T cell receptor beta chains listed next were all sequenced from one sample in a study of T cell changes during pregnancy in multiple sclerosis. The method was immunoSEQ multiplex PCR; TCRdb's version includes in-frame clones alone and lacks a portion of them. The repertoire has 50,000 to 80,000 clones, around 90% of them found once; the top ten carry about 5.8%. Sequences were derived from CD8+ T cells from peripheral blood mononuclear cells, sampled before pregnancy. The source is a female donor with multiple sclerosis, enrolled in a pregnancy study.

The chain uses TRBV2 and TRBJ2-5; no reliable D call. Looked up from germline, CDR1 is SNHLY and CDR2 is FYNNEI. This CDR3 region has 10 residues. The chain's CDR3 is CVVRQETQYF. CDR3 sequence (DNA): TGTGTGGTCAGACAAGAGACCCAGTACTTC. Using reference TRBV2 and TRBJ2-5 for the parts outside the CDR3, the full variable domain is EPEVTQTPSHQVTQMGQEVILRCVPISNHLYFYWYRQILGQKVEFLVSFYNNEISEKSEIFDDQFSVERPDGSNFTLKIRSTKLEDSAMYFCVVRQETQYFGPGTRLLVL.

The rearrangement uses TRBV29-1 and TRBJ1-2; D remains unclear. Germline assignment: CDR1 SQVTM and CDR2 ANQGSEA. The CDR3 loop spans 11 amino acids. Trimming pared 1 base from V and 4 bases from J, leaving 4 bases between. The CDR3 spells CSVEAVYGYTF. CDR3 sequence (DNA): TGCAGCGTTGAAGCGGTCTATGGCTACACCTTC.

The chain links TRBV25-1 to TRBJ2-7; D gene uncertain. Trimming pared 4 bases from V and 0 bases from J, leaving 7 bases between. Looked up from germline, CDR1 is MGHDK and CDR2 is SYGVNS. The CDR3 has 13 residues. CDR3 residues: CASSVGSSYEQYF. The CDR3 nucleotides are TGTGCCAGCAGTGTTGGTAGCTCCTACGAGCAGTACTTC.

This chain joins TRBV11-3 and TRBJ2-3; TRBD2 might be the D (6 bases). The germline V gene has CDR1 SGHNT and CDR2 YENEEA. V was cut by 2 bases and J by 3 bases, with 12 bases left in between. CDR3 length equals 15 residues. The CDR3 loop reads CASSLRRGGTDTQYF. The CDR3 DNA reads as TGTGCCAGCAGCTTACGGAGGGGAGGTACAGATACGCAGTATTTT. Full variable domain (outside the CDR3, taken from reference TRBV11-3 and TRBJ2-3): EAGVVQSPRYKIIEKKQPVAFWCNPISGHNTLYWYLQNLGQGPELLIRYENEEAVDDSQLPKDRFSAERLKGVDSTLKIQPAELGDSAVYLCASSLRRGGTDTQYFGPGTRLTVL.

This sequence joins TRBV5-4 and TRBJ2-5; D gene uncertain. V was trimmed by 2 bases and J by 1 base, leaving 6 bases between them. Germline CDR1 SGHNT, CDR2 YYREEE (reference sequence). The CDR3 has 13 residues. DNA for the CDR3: TGTGCCAGCAGCTTTATACTCCAAGAGACCCAGTACTTC. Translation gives CASSFILQETQYF. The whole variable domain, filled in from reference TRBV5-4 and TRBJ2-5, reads ETGVTQSPTHLIKTRGQQVTLRCSSQSGHNTVSWYQQALGQGPQFIFQYYREEENGRGNFPPRFSGLQFPNYSSELNVNALELDDSALYLCASSFILQETQYFGPGTRLLVL.

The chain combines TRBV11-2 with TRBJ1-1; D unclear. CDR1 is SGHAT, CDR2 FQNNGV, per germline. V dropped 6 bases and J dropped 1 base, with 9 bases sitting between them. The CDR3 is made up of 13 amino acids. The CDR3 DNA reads TGTGCCAGCAGTCTCGGGGAGAACACTGAAGCTTTCTTT. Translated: CASSLGENTEAFF.

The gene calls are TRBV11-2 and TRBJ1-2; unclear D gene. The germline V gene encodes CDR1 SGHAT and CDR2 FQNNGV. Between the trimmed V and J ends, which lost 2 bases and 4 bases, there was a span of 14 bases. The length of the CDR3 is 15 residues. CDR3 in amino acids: CASSLSPAPGYGYTF. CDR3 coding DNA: TGTGCCAGCAGCTTAAGCCCCGCTCCGGGCTATGGCTACACCTTC.

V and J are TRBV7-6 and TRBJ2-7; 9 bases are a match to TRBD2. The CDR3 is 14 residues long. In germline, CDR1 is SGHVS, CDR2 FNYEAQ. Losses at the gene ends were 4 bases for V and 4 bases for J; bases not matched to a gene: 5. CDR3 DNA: TGTGCCAGCAGCTCCGGGACTAGCTTTTACGAGCAGTACTTC. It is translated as CASSSGTSFYEQYF.

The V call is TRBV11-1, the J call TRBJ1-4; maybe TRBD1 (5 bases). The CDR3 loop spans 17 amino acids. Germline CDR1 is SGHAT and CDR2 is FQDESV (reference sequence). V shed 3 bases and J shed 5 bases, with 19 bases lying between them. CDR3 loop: CASSFALVGGKNEKLFF. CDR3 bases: TGTGCCAGCAGCTTTGCCTTAGTCGGGGGAAAGAATGAAAAACTGTTTTTT.

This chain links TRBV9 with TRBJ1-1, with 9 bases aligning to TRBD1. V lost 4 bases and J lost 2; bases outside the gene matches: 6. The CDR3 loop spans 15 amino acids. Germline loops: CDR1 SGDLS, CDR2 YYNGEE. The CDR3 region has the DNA TGTGCCAGCAGCCCTCCGACAGGGGGTAACACTGAAGCTTTCTTT. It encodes CASSPPTGGNTEAFF.

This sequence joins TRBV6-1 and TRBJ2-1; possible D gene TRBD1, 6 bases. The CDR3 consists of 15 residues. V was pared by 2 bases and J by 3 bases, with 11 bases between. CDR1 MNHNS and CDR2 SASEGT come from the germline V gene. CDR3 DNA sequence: TGTGCCAGCAGTGAAAAAGGACAGATCTACAATGAGCAGTTCTTC. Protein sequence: CASSEKGQIYNEQFF.

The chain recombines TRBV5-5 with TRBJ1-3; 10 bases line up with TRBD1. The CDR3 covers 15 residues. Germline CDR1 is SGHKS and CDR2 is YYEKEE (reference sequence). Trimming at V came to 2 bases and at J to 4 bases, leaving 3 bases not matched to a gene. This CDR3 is CASSLGTGVGNTIYF. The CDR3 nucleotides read TGTGCCAGCAGCTTAGGGACAGGGGTAGGAAACACCATATATTTT.

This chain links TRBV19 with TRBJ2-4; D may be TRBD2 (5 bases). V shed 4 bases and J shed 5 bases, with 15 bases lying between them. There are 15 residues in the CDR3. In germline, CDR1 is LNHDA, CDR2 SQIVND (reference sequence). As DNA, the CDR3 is TGTGCCAGTAGTAGTGTCAGAAACGGGGAAAACATTCAGTACTTC. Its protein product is CASSSVRNGENIQYF.

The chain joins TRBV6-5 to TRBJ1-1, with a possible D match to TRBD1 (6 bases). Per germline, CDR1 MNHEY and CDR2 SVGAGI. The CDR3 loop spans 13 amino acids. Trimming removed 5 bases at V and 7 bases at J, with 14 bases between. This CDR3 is CASSPGQPDEAFF. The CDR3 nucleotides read TGTGCCAGCAGTCCGGGACAACCTGATGAAGCTTTCTTT.

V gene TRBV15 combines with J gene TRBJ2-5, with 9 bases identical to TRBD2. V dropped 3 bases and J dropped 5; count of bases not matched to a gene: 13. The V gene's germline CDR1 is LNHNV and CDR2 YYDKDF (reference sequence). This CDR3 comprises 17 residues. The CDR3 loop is CATSRRAGGGDGETQYF. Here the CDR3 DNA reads TGTGCCACCAGCAGGAGGGCTGGCGGGGGGGATGGGGAGACCCAGTACTTC.

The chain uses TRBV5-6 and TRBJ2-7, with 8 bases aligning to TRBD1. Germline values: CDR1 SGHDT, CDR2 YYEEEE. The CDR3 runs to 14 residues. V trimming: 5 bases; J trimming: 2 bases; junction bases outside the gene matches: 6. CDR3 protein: CASSRTGMAYEQYF. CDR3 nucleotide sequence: TGTGCCAGCAGTCGGACAGGGATGGCCTACGAGCAGTACTTC.

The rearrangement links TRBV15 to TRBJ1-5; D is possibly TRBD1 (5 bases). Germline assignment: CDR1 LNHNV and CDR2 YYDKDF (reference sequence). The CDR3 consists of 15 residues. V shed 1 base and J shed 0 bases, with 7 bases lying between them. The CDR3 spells CATSRGDSSNQPQHF. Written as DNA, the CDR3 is TGTGCCACCAGCAGAGGAGACAGTAGCAATCAGCCCCAGCATTTT.

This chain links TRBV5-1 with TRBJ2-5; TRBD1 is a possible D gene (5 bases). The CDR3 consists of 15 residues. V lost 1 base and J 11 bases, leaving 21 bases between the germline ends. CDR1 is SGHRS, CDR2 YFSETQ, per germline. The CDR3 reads CASSLTVAGSRVQYF. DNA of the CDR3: TGCGCCAGCAGCTTGACGGTAGCTGGCTCCAGGGTTCAGTACTTC. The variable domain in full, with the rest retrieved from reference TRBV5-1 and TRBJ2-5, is KAGVTQTPRYLIKTRGQQVTLSCSPISGHRSVSWYQQTPGQGLQFLFEYFSETQRNKGNFPGRFSGRQFSNSRSEMNVSTLELGDSALYLCASSLTVAGSRVQYFGPGTRLLVL.

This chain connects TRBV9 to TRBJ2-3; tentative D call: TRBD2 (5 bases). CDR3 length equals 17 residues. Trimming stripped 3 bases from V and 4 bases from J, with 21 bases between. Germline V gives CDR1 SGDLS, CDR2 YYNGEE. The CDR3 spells CASSANPDGKVPDTQYF. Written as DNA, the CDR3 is TGTGCCAGCAGCGCAAACCCGGACGGGAAGGTACCAGATACGCAGTATTTT.

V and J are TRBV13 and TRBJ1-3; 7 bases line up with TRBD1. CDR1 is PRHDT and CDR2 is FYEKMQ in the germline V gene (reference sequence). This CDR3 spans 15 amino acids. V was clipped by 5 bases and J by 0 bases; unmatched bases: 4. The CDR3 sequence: CASSPGTDSGNTIYF. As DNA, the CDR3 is TGTGCCAGCAGCCCGGGGACAGACTCTGGAAACACCATATATTTT. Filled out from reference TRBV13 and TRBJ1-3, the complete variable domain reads AAGVIQSPRHLIKEKRETATLKCYPIPRHDTVYWYQQGPGQDPQFLISFYEKMQSDKGSIPDRFSAQQFSDYHSELNMSSLELGDSALYFCASSPGTDSGNTIYFGEGSWLTVV.

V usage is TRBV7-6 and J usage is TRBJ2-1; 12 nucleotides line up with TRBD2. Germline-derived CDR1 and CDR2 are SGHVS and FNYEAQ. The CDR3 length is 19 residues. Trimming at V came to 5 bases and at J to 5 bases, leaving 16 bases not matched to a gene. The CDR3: CASSELAGGFLGADNEQFF. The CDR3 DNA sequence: TGTGCCAGCAGCGAACTAGCGGGGGGCTTCCTCGGCGCGGACAATGAGCAGTTCTTC. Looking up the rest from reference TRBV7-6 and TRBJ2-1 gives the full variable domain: GAGVSQSPRYKVTKRGQDVALRCDPISGHVSLYWYRQALGQGPEFLTYFNYEAQQDKSGLPNDRFSAERPEGSISTLTIQRTEQRDSAMYRCASSELAGGFLGADNEQFFGPGTRLTVL.

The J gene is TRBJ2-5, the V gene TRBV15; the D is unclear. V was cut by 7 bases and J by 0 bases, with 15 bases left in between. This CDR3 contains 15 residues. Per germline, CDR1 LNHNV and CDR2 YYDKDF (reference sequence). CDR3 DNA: TGTGCCACCAAGAGTACACTCAGGTACCAAGAGACCCAGTACTTC. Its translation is CATKSTLRYQETQYF.

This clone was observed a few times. CDR3 region: CASSLVGTGARSNQPQHF. DNA for the CDR3: TGTGCCAGCAGTTTGGTTGGCACAGGGGCGAGGAGCAATCAGCCCCAGCATTTT. The chain employs TRBV27 and TRBJ1-5; 7 nucleotides line up with TRBD1. Trimming at V came to 3 bases and at J to 1 base, leaving 12 bases not matched to a gene. The length of the CDR3 is 18 residues. CDR1 MNHEY and CDR2 SMNVEV come from the germline V gene (reference sequence).

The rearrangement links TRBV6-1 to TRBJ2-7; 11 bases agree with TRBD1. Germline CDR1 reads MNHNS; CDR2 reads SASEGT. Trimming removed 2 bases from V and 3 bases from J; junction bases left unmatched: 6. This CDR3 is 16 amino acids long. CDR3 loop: CASSELGTGGVYEQYF. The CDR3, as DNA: TGTGCCAGCAGTGAACTGGGGACAGGGGGGGTCTACGAGCAGTACTTC.

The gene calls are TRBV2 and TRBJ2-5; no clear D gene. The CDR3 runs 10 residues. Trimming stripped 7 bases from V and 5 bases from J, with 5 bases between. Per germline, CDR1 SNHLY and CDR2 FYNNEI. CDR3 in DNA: TGTGCCAGCACAGGCGAGACCCAGTACTTC. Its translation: CASTGETQYF.

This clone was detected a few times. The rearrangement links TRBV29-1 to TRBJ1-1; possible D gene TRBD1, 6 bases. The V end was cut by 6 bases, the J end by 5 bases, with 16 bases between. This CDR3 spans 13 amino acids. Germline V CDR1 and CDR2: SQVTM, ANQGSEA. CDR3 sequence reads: CSVTWTVMTEAFF. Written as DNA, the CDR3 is TGCAGCGTCACCTGGACAGTGATGACTGAAGCTTTCTTT.

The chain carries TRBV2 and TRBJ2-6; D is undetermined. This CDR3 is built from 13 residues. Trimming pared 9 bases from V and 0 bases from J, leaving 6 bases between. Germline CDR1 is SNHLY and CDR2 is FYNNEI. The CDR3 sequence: CARQSSGANVLTF. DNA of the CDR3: TGTGCCAGACAGAGCTCTGGGGCCAACGTCCTGACTTTC.

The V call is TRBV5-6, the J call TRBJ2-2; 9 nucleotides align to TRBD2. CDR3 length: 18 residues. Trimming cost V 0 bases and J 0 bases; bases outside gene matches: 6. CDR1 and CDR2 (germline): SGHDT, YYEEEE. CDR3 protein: CASSLADSGGPNTGELFF. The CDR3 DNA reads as TGTGCCAGCAGCTTGGCGGATAGCGGGGGACCGAACACCGGGGAGCTGTTTTTT.

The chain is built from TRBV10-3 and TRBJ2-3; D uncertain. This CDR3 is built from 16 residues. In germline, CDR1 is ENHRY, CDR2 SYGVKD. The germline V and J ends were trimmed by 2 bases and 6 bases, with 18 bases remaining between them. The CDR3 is CAISEGILQARDTQYF. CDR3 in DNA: TGTGCCATCAGTGAGGGAATCCTGCAGGCTCGGGATACGCAGTATTTT.

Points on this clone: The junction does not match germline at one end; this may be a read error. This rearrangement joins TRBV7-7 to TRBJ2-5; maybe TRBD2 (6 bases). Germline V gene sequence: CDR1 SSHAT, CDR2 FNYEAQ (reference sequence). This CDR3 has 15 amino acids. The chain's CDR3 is CASSLSRDWLETQYF. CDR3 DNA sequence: TGTGCTAGCAGCTTATCCAGGGACTGGTTAGAGACCCAGTACTTC.